Presented here are 30 T cell receptor beta chains from one specimen sequenced in a study of regulatory T cells in long-lasting Graves disease. Construction of TCR beta libraries relied on iRepertoire HTBI primers and on Arm-PCR targeting CDR3 regions. Via MiXCR, TCRdb re-called the multiplex PCR reads, giving one row per CDR3 protein. The top ten hold 56% of the sample, which has about 310,000 distinct CDR3 sequences, 20% to 25% seen once. Noted time point: persistent/refractory GD, antithyroid drugs over 5 years with positive TRAb. Scientists built the TCR library using RNA that was extracted from PBMCs. The specimen comprised peripheral blood mononuclear cells (PBMCs), sampled when the disease was refractory, from a patient treated with antithyroid drugs. The source of these receptors is a female donor with Graves disease.

The chain carries TRBV19 and TRBJ1-5; D may be TRBD1 (6 bases). Looked up from germline, CDR1 is LNHDA and CDR2 is SQIVND (reference sequence). The CDR3 is 14 amino acids. With 4 bases removed from V and 4 bases from J, the gap between germline ends came to 11 bases. The CDR3 is CASSSGTKNQPQHF. DNA for the CDR3: TGTGCCAGTAGTAGCGGGACAAAGAATCAGCCCCAGCATTTT. Supplemented by reference TRBV19 and TRBJ1-5, the full variable domain reads DGGITQSPKYLFRKEGQNVTLSCEQNLNHDAMYWYRQDPGQGLRLIYYSQIVNDFQKGDIAEGYSVSREKKESFPLTVTSAQKNPTAFYLCASSSGTKNQPQHFGDGTRLSIL.

This chain joins TRBV9 and TRBJ2-2, with D possibly being TRBD1 or TRBD2 (6 bases each). CDR1 is SGDLS, CDR2 YYNGEE, per germline. The CDR3 consists of 15 residues. V gave up 1 base and J gave up 4 bases, with 11 bases separating them. CDR3 sequence: CASSVQGGTTGELFF. CDR3 coding DNA: TGTGCCAGCAGCGTACAAGGGGGGACCACCGGGGAGCTGTTTTTT.

This clonotype was detected ten times or more. The chain links TRBV7-2 to TRBJ2-7; a possible D gene is TRBD2 (6 bases). CDR1 is SGHTA, CDR2 FQGNSA, per germline. V gave up 10 bases and J gave up 7 bases, with 14 bases separating them. This CDR3 spans 11 amino acids. The CDR3 reads CAIWAGGEQYF. CDR3 nucleotide sequence: TGTGCCATCTGGGCCGGAGGGGAGCAGTACTTC.

The chain couples TRBV6-1 to TRBJ2-5, with 10 positions matching TRBD2. V was clipped by 6 bases and J by 2 bases; unmatched bases: 6. The CDR3 loop spans 15 amino acids. Germline V gives CDR1 MNHNS, CDR2 SASEGT. The CDR3 loop reads CASRQGLATQETQYF. In DNA, the CDR3 is TGTGCCAGCAGACAGGGACTAGCGACACAAGAGACCCAGTACTTC.

This clonotype was counted ten times or more. J is TRBJ2-7 and V is TRBV20-1, with D possibly TRBD2 on 6 matching bases. The CDR3 totals 13 residues. Per germline, CDR1 DFQATT and CDR2 SNEGSKA (reference sequence). The V and J ends lost 3 bases and 2 bases respectively, with 11 bases between them. Written as DNA, the CDR3 is TGCAGTGCTAGCGTAGCTAGCGCCTACGAGCAGTACTTC. As protein: CSASVASAYEQYF.

V and J are TRBV18 and TRBJ2-3, with TRBD2 matching 10 bases. Trimming at V came to 5 bases and at J to 5 bases, leaving 7 bases not matched to a gene. CDR3 length: 15 residues. Germline V gives CDR1 KGHSH, CDR2 LQKENI. CDR3 in amino acids: CASSKREGLQDTQYF. The CDR3 coding sequence is TGTGCCAGCTCAAAGCGGGAGGGCCTTCAAGATACGCAGTATTTT.

The sample holds a few counts of this clonotype. The rearrangement links TRBV20-1 to TRBJ1-2; D not certain. The CDR3 is 13 residues long. Trimming shortened V by 8 bases and J by 2 bases, and 15 bases separated the two germline ends. Germline V gene lookup returns CDR1 DFQATT and CDR2 SNEGSKA (reference sequence). Here the CDR3 DNA reads TGCAGTCCTCCCCTGGAGGGAAACTATGGCTACACCTTC. Protein sequence: CSPPLEGNYGYTF.

The rearrangement links TRBV6-1 to TRBJ1-2, with D hard to call. Trimming removed 5 bases at V and 3 bases at J, with 10 bases between. The CDR3 runs to 13 residues. Germline CDR1 MNHNS, CDR2 SASEGT. The CDR3 bases are TGTGCCAGCAGTACCCGGACGGACTATGGCTACACCTTC. Protein product: CASSTRTDYGYTF.

This clonotype was recorded at least ten times. This chain uses TRBV18 with TRBJ2-5, with 7 positions matching TRBD1. V shed 4 bases and J 0 bases; nucleotides not matched to a gene: 11. This CDR3 is built from 17 residues. Germline loops: CDR1 KGHSH, CDR2 LQKENI. DNA of the CDR3: TGTGCCAGCTCACGCAGGCCTTATGGGACAGACCAAGAGACCCAGTACTTC. Its translation: CASSRRPYGTDQETQYF.

As concerns this clonotype: A clone one base away is much larger, so this may be a read error. V usage is TRBV27 and J usage is TRBJ1-1, with 9 bases identical to TRBD1. V gave up 8 bases and J gave up 5 bases; unmatched junction bases: 9. This CDR3 comprises 14 residues. Germline-derived CDR1 and CDR2 are MNHEY and SMNVEV (reference sequence). The CDR3 sequence is CASQVTGGWTEAFF. The CDR3 region has the DNA TGTGCCAGCCAAGTGACAGGGGGGTGGACTGAAGCTTTCTTT.

This clonotype has more than one count but fewer than ten. This rearrangement joins TRBV20-1 to TRBJ2-7; possible D gene TRBD2, 5 bases. The CDR3 covers 11 residues. V was pared by 5 bases and J by 5 bases, with 10 bases between. Germline V gene sequence: CDR1 DFQATT, CDR2 SNEGSKA (reference sequence). The DNA for the CDR3 is TGCAGTGCTGACGGGATCCACGAGCAGTACTTC. Translating gives CSADGIHEQYF.

The chain recombines TRBV29-1 with TRBJ2-7; the D is unclear. V lost 5 bases and J lost 8, with 16 bases in between. CDR3 length: 12 amino acids. Germline lookup yields CDR1 SQVTM and CDR2 ANQGSEA. The CDR3 spells CSVSPGTTKQYF. The CDR3 DNA reads as TGCAGCGTTTCTCCAGGTACTACGAAGCAGTACTTC.

This clonotype showed up just a few times. The chain carries TRBV5-5 and TRBJ2-5; D not resolved. CDR3 size: 11 residues. Trimming removed 4 bases from V and 7 bases from J, with 8 bases in between. Per the germline V gene, CDR1 is SGHKS and CDR2 is YYEKEE (reference sequence). CDR3 in amino acids: CASSESWTQYF. As DNA, the CDR3 is TGTGCCAGCAGCGAGTCCTGGACCCAGTACTTC.

The V call is TRBV6-1, the J call TRBJ1-6, with D possibly matching TRBD1 (5 bases). This CDR3 has 17 residues. CDR1 and CDR2 (germline): MNHNS, SASEGT. Trimming cost V 6 bases and J 3 bases, with 18 bases left between them. CDR3: CASSRTGTAYYNSPLHF. The CDR3 DNA reads TGTGCCAGCAGCCGCACCGGGACCGCTTACTATAATTCACCCCTCCACTTT.

Of note for this clonotype: A much larger clone sits a single nucleotide away, making a read error possible. In DNA form, the CDR3 reads TGTGCCAGCAGTTTAGTGGGACGGAACACTCAGCCCCAGCATTTT. Residues: CASSLVGRNTQPQHF. The chain couples TRBV28 to TRBJ1-5; TRBD1 might be the D (5 bases). The CDR3 is 15 amino acids. The V end was cut by 2 bases, the J end by 6 bases, with 14 bases between. Germline V CDR1 and CDR2: MDHEN, SYDVKM.

The J gene is TRBJ2-5, the V gene TRBV5-1, with TRBD1 as a possible D gene (7 bases). This CDR3 has 16 residues. V lost 4 bases, J lost 4 bases, and 20 bases lay in between. Germline V lookup: CDR1 SGHRS, CDR2 YFSETQ. CDR3 sequence: CASSTRQGLEGETQYF. The CDR3 bases are TGCGCCAGCAGCACCAGACAGGGACTCGAGGGAGAGACCCAGTACTTC.

This rearrangement joins TRBV10-2 to TRBJ1-1, with D unclear. CDR3 size: 12 residues. The germline V gene has CDR1 WSHSY and CDR2 SAAADI. Trimming removed 2 bases from V and 3 bases from J, with 4 bases in between. CDR3 amino acids: CASSESYTEAFF. CDR3 nucleotide sequence: TGCGCCAGCAGTGAGAGTTACACTGAAGCTTTCTTT.

This clonotype was detected only a few times. CDR3 DNA sequence: TGCAGTGCAGGGACTAGCGGGAGGGCGGGTGAGCAGTACTTC. This codes for CSAGTSGRAGEQYF. The chain has TRBV20-1 and TRBJ2-7, with TRBD2 identical over 16 bases. CDR1 is DFQATT and CDR2 is SNEGSKA in the germline V gene (reference sequence). V was clipped by 6 bases and J by 7 bases; unmatched bases: 6. The CDR3 has 14 residues.

This chain joins TRBV7-6 and TRBJ2-3; 7 nucleotides match TRBD1. The CDR3 is 15 amino acids. J gave up 5 bases and V 4 bases, and 9 bases lay outside the gene matches. The germline gives CDR1 SGHVS, CDR2 FNYEAQ. This CDR3 is CASSSRQGGIDTQYF. In nucleotides, the CDR3 is TGTGCCAGCAGCTCGAGACAGGGTGGAATAGATACGCAGTATTTT.

This clonotype has more than one count but fewer than ten. J is TRBJ2-1 and V is TRBV9; 8 bases fit TRBD2. The CDR3 loop spans 16 amino acids. Germline loops: CDR1 SGDLS, CDR2 YYNGEE. The J segment lost 3 bases and the V segment lost 0 bases, leaving 5 bases of the junction unmatched. The CDR3 loop reads CASSVAPGGYYNEQFF. DNA for the CDR3: TGTGCCAGCAGCGTAGCCCCGGGAGGGTACTACAATGAGCAGTTCTTC.

This clonotype occurred a few times. The J gene is TRBJ2-7, the V gene TRBV30; perhaps TRBD1 as D (6 bases). The germline gives CDR1 GTSNPN, CDR2 SVGIG (reference sequence). This CDR3 spans 13 amino acids. The V and J ends lost 8 bases and 2 bases respectively, with 16 bases between them. The CDR3 sequence: CAGEQGRAYEQYF. In DNA, the CDR3 is TGTGCCGGGGAACAGGGTCGCGCCTACGAGCAGTACTTC.

A few counts support this clonotype. Germline is not matched at one junction end, which may reflect a read error. The DNA for the CDR3 is TGCGCCAGCAGCCAAGGGGGGGGACTAGCGGGAGGCCCAGAAGTCTTC. Amino acids: CASSQGGGLAGGPEVF. This chain uses TRBV4-3 with TRBJ2-7; 15 bases match TRBD2. This CDR3 is built from 16 residues. Germline assignment: CDR1 LGHNA and CDR2 YSLEER.

V is TRBV11-2 and J is TRBJ2-5; possibly TRBD1 for D (6 bases). CDR1 SGHAT and CDR2 FQNNGV come from the germline V gene. Deletions cut 0 bases from V and 2 bases from J, with 7 bases between. This CDR3 comprises 14 residues. The CDR3 region has the DNA TGTGCCAGCAGCTTAGAGGGACATCAAGAGACCCAGTACTTC. This encodes CASSLEGHQETQYF.

The chain links TRBV5-1 to TRBJ1-5, with 10 bases identical to TRBD1. V was pared by 4 bases and J by 0 bases, with 10 bases of the junction left unmatched. Germline CDR1 and CDR2: SGHRS and YFSETQ. This CDR3 comprises 18 residues. CDR3 coding DNA: TGCGCCAGCAGCCCTGGGGACAGGGGTTCAGTTAGCAATCAGCCCCAGCATTTT. Its translation is CASSPGDRGSVSNQPQHF.

About this clonotype itself: A much larger clone sits a single nucleotide away, making a read error possible. The chain links TRBV7-6 to TRBJ1-1; D uncertain. CDR1 is SGHVS and CDR2 is FNYEAQ in the germline V gene. CDR3 length: 14 amino acids. The chain's CDR3 is CANSPRPDHTEAFF. CDR3 DNA sequence: TGTGCCAACAGCCCCCGTCCTGACCACACTGAAGCTTTCTTT.

This clonotype was seen a few times. The V gene is TRBV20-1, the J gene TRBJ2-7; 7 bases fit TRBD2. CDR3 length: 15 residues. From germline, CDR1 is DFQATT and CDR2 SNEGSKA (reference sequence). Trimming at V came to 1 base and at J to 2 bases, leaving 8 bases not matched to a gene. The CDR3 region is CSARGPGRSTYEQYF. The CDR3 DNA reads as TGCAGTGCTAGAGGTCCCGGGAGGTCGACCTACGAGCAGTACTTC.

This clonotype was counted many times. The chain recombines TRBV7-8 with TRBJ1-2, with D unclear. Germline values: CDR1 SGHVS, CDR2 FQNEAQ. Deletions cut 0 bases from V and 2 bases from J, with 13 bases between. The CDR3 spans 16 residues. Written as DNA, the CDR3 is TGTGCCAGCAGCTTAGCAGGGCAACGATTCAACTATGGCTACACCTTC. Encoded protein: CASSLAGQRFNYGYTF. Filled out from reference TRBV7-8 and TRBJ1-2, the complete variable domain reads GAGVSQSPRYKVAKRGQDVALRCDPISGHVSLFWYQQALGQGPEFLTYFQNEAQLDKSGLPSDRFFAERPEGSVSTLKIQRTQQEDSAVYLCASSLAGQRFNYGYTFGSGTRLTVV.

This rearrangement joins TRBV20-1 to TRBJ2-2; weak D call: TRBD2 (5 bases). The CDR3 runs to 15 residues. Germline lookup yields CDR1 DFQATT and CDR2 SNEGSKA (reference sequence). V lost 3 bases and J 5 bases, leaving 16 bases between the germline ends. CDR3 loop: CSASQASGSTGELFF. DNA of the CDR3: TGCAGTGCTAGTCAGGCCAGCGGTTCAACCGGGGAGCTGTTTTTT.

The chain has TRBV6-5 and TRBJ2-5; 9 positions agree with TRBD2. V shed 3 bases, J shed 4 bases, and the junction held 6 bases outside the gene matches. Germline CDR1 reads MNHEY; CDR2 reads SVGAGI. This CDR3 contains 15 residues. The CDR3 loop reads CASSYLAGDSETQYF. CDR3 in DNA: TGTGCCAGCAGTTATTTAGCGGGAGATTCAGAGACCCAGTACTTC.

This clonotype was seen many times. The V gene is TRBV18, the J gene TRBJ2-7; perhaps D is TRBD1 or TRBD2 (6 bases each). Per germline, CDR1 KGHSH and CDR2 LQKENI. The length of the CDR3 is 13 residues. V dropped 8 bases and J dropped 2 bases, with 13 bases sitting between them. CDR3 sequence (DNA): TGTGCCAGCAGCCCAGGGGAGGCCTACGAGCAGTACTTC. It translates to CASSPGEAYEQYF.